The source of this T cell receptor (beta chain) is a study of T cells in Graves' hyperthyroidism and ophthalmopathy. In this sample, this clonotype turned up many times. Amplified TCR beta CDR3 regions came from RNA transcripts. RT-PCR in the first round (using the HTBI primer set) targeted the TCR CDR3. MiXCR was run by TCRdb on the multiplex PCR reads, yielding one entry per CDR3 protein. In the table there are 400,000 or so distinct CDR3 sequences, about an eighth of which are singletons. Patients affected by ophthalmopathy presented a Clinical Activity Score of at least 3, a NOSPECS grade of at least 4, and disease duration below 3 months. PBMCs came from around 10 ml fresh peripheral blood. The CDR3 runs to 13 residues. The V and J ends lost 7 bases and 3 bases, in that order; junction bases with no gene match: 6. Germline V gives CDR1 MDHEN, CDR2 SYDVKM.

This clonotype was obtained from a man aged 45-65 years with Graves' ophthalmopathy. This chain connects TRBV28 to TRBJ2-7; 7 positions match TRBD1. Specimen: blood. CDR3: CASIQGLGYEQYF. CDR3 bases: TGTGCCAGCATACAGGGGTTGGGCTACGAGCAGTACTTC.